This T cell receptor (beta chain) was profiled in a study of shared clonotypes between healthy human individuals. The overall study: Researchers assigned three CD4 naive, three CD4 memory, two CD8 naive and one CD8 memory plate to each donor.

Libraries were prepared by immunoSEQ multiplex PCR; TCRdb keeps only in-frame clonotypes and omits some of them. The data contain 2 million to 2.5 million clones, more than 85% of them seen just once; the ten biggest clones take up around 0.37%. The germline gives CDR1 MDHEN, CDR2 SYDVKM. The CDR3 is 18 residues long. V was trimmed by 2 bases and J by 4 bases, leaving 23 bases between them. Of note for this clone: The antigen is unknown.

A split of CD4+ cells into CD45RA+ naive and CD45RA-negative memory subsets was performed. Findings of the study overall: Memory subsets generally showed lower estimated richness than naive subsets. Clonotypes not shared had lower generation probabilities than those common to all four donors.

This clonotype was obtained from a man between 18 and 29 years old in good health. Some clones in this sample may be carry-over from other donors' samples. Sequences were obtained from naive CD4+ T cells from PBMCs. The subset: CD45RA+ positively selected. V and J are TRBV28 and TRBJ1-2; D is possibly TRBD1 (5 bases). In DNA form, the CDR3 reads TGTGCCAGCAGTTTAGCGGGAGCCTTGAATAGGGGAAGCTATGGCTACACCTTC. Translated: CASSLAGALNRGSYGYTF.